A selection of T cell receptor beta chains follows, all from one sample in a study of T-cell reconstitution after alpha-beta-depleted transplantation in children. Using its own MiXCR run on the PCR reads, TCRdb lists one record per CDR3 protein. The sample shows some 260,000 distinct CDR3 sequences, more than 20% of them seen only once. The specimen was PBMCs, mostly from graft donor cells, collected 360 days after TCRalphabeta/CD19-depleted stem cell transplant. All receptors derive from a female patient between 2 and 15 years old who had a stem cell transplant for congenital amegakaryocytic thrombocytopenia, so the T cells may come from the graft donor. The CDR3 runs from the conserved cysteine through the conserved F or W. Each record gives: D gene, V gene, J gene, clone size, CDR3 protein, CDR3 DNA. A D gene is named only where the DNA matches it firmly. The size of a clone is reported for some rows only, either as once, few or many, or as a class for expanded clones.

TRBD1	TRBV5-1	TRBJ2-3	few	CASSLALLQGAKTDTQYF	TGCGCCAGCAGCTTGGCCCTACTACAGGGGGCAAAGACAGATACGCAGTATTTT
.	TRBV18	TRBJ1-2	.	CASSPLGTLNDYGYTF	TGTGCCAGCTCACCACTTGGGACGCTGAACGACTATGGCTACACCTTC
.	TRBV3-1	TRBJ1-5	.	CASSQAGEDQPQHF	TGTGCCAGCAGCCAAGCAGGGGAGGATCAGCCCCAGCATTTT
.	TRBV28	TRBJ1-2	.	CASSWPWRGDDYGYTF	TGTGCCAGCAGTTGGCCTTGGAGGGGGGACGACTATGGCTACACCTTC
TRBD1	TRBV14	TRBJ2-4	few	CASSHGQGFSKNIQYF	TGTGCCAGCAGCCACGGACAGGGATTTTCCAAAAACATTCAGTACTTC
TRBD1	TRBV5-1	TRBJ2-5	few	CASRRGQGGETQYF	TGCGCCAGCAGACGGGGACAGGGAGGAGAGACCCAGTACTTC
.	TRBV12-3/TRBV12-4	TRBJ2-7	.	CASSFERVSSYEQYF	TGTGCCAGCAGTTTCGAAAGGGTGAGCTCCTACGAGCAGTACTTC
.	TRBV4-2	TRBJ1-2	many	CASSPPTATFYGYTF	TGTGCCAGCAGCCCTCCGACAGCGACCTTCTATGGCTACACCTTC
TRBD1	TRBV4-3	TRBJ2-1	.	CASSQDGDRVMEQFF	TGCGCCAGCAGCCAAGATGGGGACAGGGTAATGGAGCAGTTCTTC
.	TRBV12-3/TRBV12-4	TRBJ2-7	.	CASSLGRSFYEQYF	TGTGCCAGCAGTTTAGGCAGGAGCTTCTACGAGCAGTACTTC
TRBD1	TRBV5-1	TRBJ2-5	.	CASSLVGGMETQYF	TGCGCCAGCAGCTTGGTAGGGGGCATGGAGACCCAGTACTTC
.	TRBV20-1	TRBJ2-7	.	CSAGRRSYEQYF	TGCAGTGCTGGTCGACGCTCCTACGAGCAGTACTTC
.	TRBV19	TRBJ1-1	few	CASSIRARGSAEAFF	TGTGCCAGTAGTATACGGGCCAGGGGAAGCGCTGAAGCTTTCTTT
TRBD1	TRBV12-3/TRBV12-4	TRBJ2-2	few	CASSLGTGGTGELFF	TGTGCCAGCAGTTTGGGGACAGGGGGTACCGGGGAGCTGTTTTTT
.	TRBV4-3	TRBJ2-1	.	CASSHFGWGNEQFF	TGCGCCAGCAGCCACTTTGGTTGGGGCAATGAGCAGTTCTTC
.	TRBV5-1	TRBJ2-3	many	CASSLDRPSDTQYF	TGCGCCAGCAGCTTGGATCGACCTTCAGATACGCAGTATTTT
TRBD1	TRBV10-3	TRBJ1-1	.	CAISGQGANTEAFF	TGTGCCATCAGTGGCCAGGGGGCGAACACTGAAGCTTTCTTT
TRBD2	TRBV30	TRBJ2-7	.	CAWSVGLGGDEQYF	TGTGCCTGGAGTGTTGGACTGGGAGGGGACGAGCAGTACTTC
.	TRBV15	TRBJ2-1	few	CATSRDRRYNEQFF	TGTGCCACCAGCAGAGATCGTCGGTACAATGAGCAGTTCTTC
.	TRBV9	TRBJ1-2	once	CASSPREAWYGYTF	TGTGCCAGCAGTCCCCGGGAGGCCTGGTATGGCTACACCTTC
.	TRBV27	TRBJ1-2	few	CASSLSGRASYGYTF	TGTGCCAGCAGTTTATCGGGGCGGGCAAGTTATGGCTACACCTTC
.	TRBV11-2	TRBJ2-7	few	CASSLSGHIYEQYF	TGTGCCAGCAGCTTATCGGGACACATCTACGAGCAGTACTTC
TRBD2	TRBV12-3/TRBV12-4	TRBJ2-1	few	CASSPGLAGQFF	TGTGCCAGCAGTCCCGGACTAGCGGGTCAGTTCTTC
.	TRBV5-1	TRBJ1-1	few	CASSLDRGKGTTEAFF	TGCGCCAGCAGCCTGGATAGGGGCAAGGGAACCACTGAAGCTTTCTTT
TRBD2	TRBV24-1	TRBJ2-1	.	CATSDWGPSGRGYEQFF	TGTGCCACCAGTGATTGGGGGCCTAGCGGGAGGGGATATGAGCAGTTCTTC